This TCR beta chain was recovered during a study of T cells in tumors after PD-1 blockade (dated by TCRdb to 2018 to 2020). The study in broad terms: Prior checkpoint blockade, systemic immunosuppressant use, and recent radiotherapy or other anti-cancer therapy within 4 weeks were grounds for patient exclusion. Treatment consisted of either cemiplimab 350 mg every 2 weeks or pembrolizumab 200 mg every 3 weeks. Ongoing daily vismodegib 150 mg was also given to a subset of patients during anti-PD-1 treatment. On average, peripheral blood samples yielded over 35,000 unique clonotypes and roughly 100,000 TCR templates (range about 22,000-290,000). Using site-matched tumors from BCC or SCC patients sampled before and after anti-PD-1 therapy, the study carried out paired single-cell RNA and TCR sequencing. To compare clonotypes in blood and tumor, bulk TCR sequencing was done on 10 peripheral blood samples taken from four or five patients. RECIST version 1.1 was the standard used to evaluate clinical response. What the research found in general, with its limitations: The source of novel T cell clones was not identified and could include lymphoid organs or rare unexpanded clones within the tumor or its periphery. Roughly 38% of TCR clonotypes from the tumor were detected in blood, and certain novel exhausted tumor clones were present in blood collected before treatment, which suggests recruitment from the periphery.

V loses 0 bases, J loses 0 bases, and the germline ends lie 9 bases apart. For CDR1 and CDR2, the germline V gene lists LGHNA and YNFKEQ. Counted from cysteine to phenylalanine, this CDR3 has 16 amino acids. Only the CDR3 DNA is retained, 48 bases long and in frame from the first base. This clone was detected a few times. Its cognate antigen has yet to be identified. No qualities accompany the bases; no much larger clone lies one base away. In the paper's terms, the time point label means: after anti-PD-1 therapy. For bulk TCRbeta sequencing, genomic DNA was extracted from tumor biopsies or peripheral blood, and input amounts ranged from roughly 600 ng to 6,500 ng. Every patient had histologically proven advanced or metastatic basal or squamous cell carcinoma and was a poor candidate for surgical resection. The basal cell carcinoma cohort was made up of more than 10 patients, and bulk tumor TCR sequencing was performed for roughly 8 of these patients.

The immunoSEQ platform was used for deep TCRbeta sequencing. The study's own analysis went as follows. Only productive rearrangements were exported from the immunoSEQ Analyzer for downstream analysis. T cell phenotypes were assigned to bulk TCRbeta clonotypes by matching to single-cell RNA+TCR-seq clones sharing the same TCRbeta sequence. Clone enrichment in tumor was computed as tumor frequency divided by PBMC frequency from bulk TCR sequencing. GLIPH was used to group TCRs into specificity groups, clusters of distinct TCRs likely recognizing common antigens via shared CDR3 motifs. TCRdb obtained this table from immuneACCESS and retained in-frame rearrangements with V and J assigned. These tables miss some clones; where compared with another copy, unresolved V genes account for less than half of the shortfall, and the remainder is unexplained. V and J calls and clone size follow that table, whereas D and trimming were derived from the DNA. The sample table records tens of thousands of clones; about 74% of these occur just once. The ten largest clones add up to over 3.5% of the sample.

Here the chain combines TRBV4-2 and TRBJ2-1; TRBD1 is a possible D gene, resting on 6 matching bases. The sample in question was PBMCs, obtained after anti-PD-1 treatment. The receptor was isolated from a human donor with basal cell carcinoma. Here the CDR3 is given as CASSQDRGSSYNEQFF. The sequenced DNA: TGTGCCAGCAGCCAAGATAGGGGGTCCTCCTACAATGAGCAGTTCTTC.